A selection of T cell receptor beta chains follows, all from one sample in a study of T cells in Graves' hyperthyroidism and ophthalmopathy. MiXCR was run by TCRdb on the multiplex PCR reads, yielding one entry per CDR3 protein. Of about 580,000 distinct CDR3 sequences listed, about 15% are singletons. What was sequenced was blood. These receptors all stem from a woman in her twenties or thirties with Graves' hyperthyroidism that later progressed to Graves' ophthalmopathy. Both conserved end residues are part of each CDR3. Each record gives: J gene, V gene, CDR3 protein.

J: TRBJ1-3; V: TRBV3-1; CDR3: CASSQGQGNSGNTIYF
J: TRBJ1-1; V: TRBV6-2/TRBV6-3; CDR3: CASGYGEAFF
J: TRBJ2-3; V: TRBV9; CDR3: CASSVGTGQGFTDTQYF
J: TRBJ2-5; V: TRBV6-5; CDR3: CASSYGRGETQYF
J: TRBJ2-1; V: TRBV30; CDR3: CAWSVRGNEQFF
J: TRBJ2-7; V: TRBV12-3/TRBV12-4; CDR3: CASSFQDGRYEQYF
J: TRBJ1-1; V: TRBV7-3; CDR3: CASSEFKAGPTEAFF
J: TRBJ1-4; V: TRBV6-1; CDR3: CASRRDRGEKLFF
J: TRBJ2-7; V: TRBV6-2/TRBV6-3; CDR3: CASSYSVRGKTYEQYF
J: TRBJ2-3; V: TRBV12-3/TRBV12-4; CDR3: CASSGGFTDTQYF
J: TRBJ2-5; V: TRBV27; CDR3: CASRSVDQGQQETQYF
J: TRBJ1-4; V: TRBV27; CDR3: CASRAGKKLFF
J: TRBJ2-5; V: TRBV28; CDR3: CASSLFWEKTQYF
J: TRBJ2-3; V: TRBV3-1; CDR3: CASSHLTGAGDTQYF
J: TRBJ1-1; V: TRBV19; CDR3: CASSARQAGAEAFF
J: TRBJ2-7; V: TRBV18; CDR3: CASSPDGGQVEQYF
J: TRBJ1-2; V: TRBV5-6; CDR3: CASSSTSGYTF
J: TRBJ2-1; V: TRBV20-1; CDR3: CSARPLGGTSGSSYNEQFF
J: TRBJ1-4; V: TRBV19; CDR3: CASSPGGRDEKLFF
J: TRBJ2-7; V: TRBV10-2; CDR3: CASSESTGTGEQYF